Shown below are 11 T cell receptor beta chains from a single sample sequenced in a study of cytomegalovirus exposure and HLA in healthy donors. PCR amplification relied on 60 Vbeta primers (plus 13 Jbeta primers). Method: immunoSEQ multiplex PCR; TCRdb's copy keeps in-frame clones and lacks some. The data show about 130,000 clones, approximately 80% seen once. Input material: PBMCs. The receptors stem from a woman aged 40 to 55 in good health and CMV-seropositive.

CDR3 sequence (DNA): TGTGCCAGCTCACCAACTAGTATCTCAGAGACCCAGTACTTC. This encodes CASSPTSISETQYF. The chain combines TRBV18 with TRBJ2-5; perhaps TRBD2 as D (5 bases). This CDR3 spans 14 amino acids. Germline CDR1 KGHSH, CDR2 LQKENI. V gave up 2 bases and J gave up 4 bases, with 11 bases separating them.

This chain links TRBV29-1 with TRBJ2-7, with D possibly being TRBD1 (6 bases). Germline V CDR1 and CDR2: SQVTM, ANQGSEA. The V end was cut by 3 bases, the J end by 2 bases, with 17 bases between. CDR3 length equals 15 residues. The CDR3 DNA follows: TGCAGCGTTGAGATCCAGGGGCGTCCGACCTACGAGCAGTACTTC. Protein: CSVEIQGRPTYEQYF.

This clone has just a few counts. The chain has TRBV10-3 and TRBJ1-2, with a weak D call TRBD1 (5 bases). The CDR3 sequence is 14 residues long. V lost 2 bases, J lost 0 bases, and 7 bases lay in between. Looked up from germline, CDR1 is ENHRY and CDR2 is SYGVKD. The CDR3 protein is CAISETGSNYGYTF. CDR3 DNA sequence: TGTGCCATCAGTGAGACAGGTTCTAACTATGGCTACACCTTC.

In its sample, this clone was seen a few times. The DNA of the CDR3 is TGCGCCAGCAGCTCCGGGACAGTGAAAAACACCATATATTTT. Translation gives CASSSGTVKNTIYF. V is TRBV5-1 and J is TRBJ1-3; TRBD1 agrees at 7 bases. The CDR3 spans 14 residues. J gave up 6 bases and V 3 bases, and 6 bases lay outside the gene matches. Per the germline V gene, CDR1 is SGHRS and CDR2 is YFSETQ.

The count of this clone is one. In the same sample, other DNA sequences code for this CDR3. The chain carries TRBV7-2 and TRBJ2-5; D ambiguous. V lost 3 bases to trimming and J lost 5 bases, with 4 bases between them. The V gene's germline CDR1 is SGHTA and CDR2 FQGNSA. This CDR3 has 11 residues. CDR3 DNA: TGTGCCAGCAGCTTCCGGGAGACCCAGTACTTC. Protein product: CASSFRETQYF.

This chain uses TRBV5-1 with TRBJ1-1, with 7 positions matching TRBD1. The CDR3 extends over 15 amino acids. The V segment lost 6 bases and the J segment 6 bases; nucleotides outside the gene matches: 14. Per germline, CDR1 SGHRS and CDR2 YFSETQ. The CDR3 sequence: CASTHPDREGSEAFF. The DNA for the CDR3 is TGCGCCAGCACCCACCCAGACAGGGAAGGTTCTGAAGCTTTCTTT.

This clone showed up just a few times. The chain links TRBV6-5 to TRBJ2-1; 11 bases are shared with TRBD2. CDR1 MNHEY and CDR2 SVGAGI come from the germline V gene. The CDR3 runs 15 residues. Losses at the gene ends were 2 bases for V and 6 bases for J; bases not matched to a gene: 3. Written as DNA, the CDR3 is TGTGCCAGCAGTTACAGGACTAGCGGGCCCAATGAGCAGTTCTTC. It specifies CASSYRTSGPNEQFF.

This clone was recorded only once. The rearrangement links TRBV7-8 to TRBJ1-2; D uncertain. Trimming took 3 bases from V and 3 from J, leaving 2 bases between them. Germline V gives CDR1 SGHVS, CDR2 FQNEAQ. The CDR3 has 11 amino acids. CDR3 bases: TGTGCCAGCAGCTTCGACTATGGCTACACCTTC. Translation: CASSFDYGYTF.

The chain is built from TRBV10-3 and TRBJ2-3, with 9 nucleotides matching TRBD2. Germline CDR1 and CDR2: ENHRY and SYGVKD. The CDR3 is 17 residues long. V lost 7 bases, J lost 0 bases, and 11 bases stayed unmatched. For the CDR3, the DNA is TGTGCCATCATTAAGGCTTCGACTAGCGGTAGCACAGATACGCAGTATTTT. Protein sequence: CAIIKASTSGSTDTQYF.

V gene TRBV4-1 combines with J gene TRBJ2-7; possible D gene TRBD2, 5 bases. The CDR3 is 13 amino acids. Germline assignment: CDR1 MGHRA and CDR2 YSYEKL. Trimming pared 1 base from V and 5 bases from J, leaving 9 bases between. The CDR3 spells CASSQGGLNEQYF. CDR3 coding DNA: TGCGCCAGCAGCCAAGGCGGGTTGAACGAGCAGTACTTC.

The chain links TRBV29-1 to TRBJ2-6; D might be TRBD1 (5 bases). V lost 6 bases to trimming and J lost 0 bases, with 9 bases between them. Per germline, CDR1 SQVTM and CDR2 ANQGSEA. The CDR3 contains 14 residues. CDR3 DNA sequence: TGCAGCGTCTCCCAGGGCTCTGGGGCCAACGTCCTGACTTTC. It specifies CSVSQGSGANVLTF.